The sample holds a few counts of the clone carrying this TCR beta chain. This entry is derived from a study of blood T cells in healthy people across ages. PCR was performed a second time for 7 to 11 cycles using a sample-barcoded 5' primer and a J-beta primer mix. TCRdb analysed the 5' RACE reads with MiXCR anew, one entry per CDR3 protein. The sample lists roughly 800,000 distinct CDR3 sequences, roughly 25% occurring once. The CDR3 is 13 amino acids. The junction had 4 bases not matched to a gene; V was cut back by 4 bases and J by 6 bases. Germline assignment: CDR1 SGHDT and CDR2 YYEEEE. In addition, the sample was reused for a study of T cells of mothers and their children.

This chain joins TRBV5-6 and TRBJ1-5; 7 nucleotides line up with TRBD1. Sequences were obtained from blood. The origin of this receptor is a boy aged 5-17 years in good health. The chain's CDR3 is CASSARGLQPQHF. In DNA form, the CDR3 reads TGTGCCAGCAGCGCAAGGGGGCTTCAGCCCCAGCATTTT.